This record covers a single T cell receptor (beta chain). Antigen unknown. RNA transcripts provided the template for amplifying TCR beta CDR3 regions. Second-round multiplex PCR followed a first-round RT-PCR using HTBI primers. TCRdb re-called the multiplex PCR reads with MiXCR, one entry per CDR3 protein. The sample comprises 580,000 or so distinct CDR3 sequences, roughly 39% of which are singletons, and around 4.6% rests with the top ten. In this cohort, patients with other autoimmune diseases, uncontrolled infections, pregnancy or lactation were excluded. Diagnosis used clinical symptoms, serum thyroxine, TRAb, thyroid ultrasound and orbital computed tomography. These data come from a study of Graves' ophthalmopathy and Graves' hyperthyroidism. Across the study: Hyperthyroidism was classified as stable if no ophthalmopathy occurred within 18 months of follow-up. General observations from the study: A classifier, a 13-signature model, separated ophthalmopathy from stable hyperthyroidism with approximately 88% sensitivity and around 83% specificity.

Trimming removed 4 bases from V and 10 bases from J, with 14 bases in between. The CDR3 spans 13 residues. From germline, CDR1 is DFQATT and CDR2 SNEGSKA (reference sequence). Material: peripheral blood or thyroid tissue (not recorded which). This sequence originates from an adult man with Graves' hyperthyroidism. The J gene is TRBJ1-6, the V gene TRBV20-1, with D maybe TRBD1 (6 bases). The CDR3 region is CSAIGQSKSPLHF. CDR3 coding DNA: TGCAGTGCTATCGGACAGTCAAAATCACCCCTCCACTTT.